Many counts were recorded for the clone carrying this T cell receptor (beta chain). TCRdb used MiXCR to reprocess the RT-PCR reads, holding one entry per CDR3 protein. The repertoire holds almost 700,000 distinct CDR3 sequences, with 13% to 15% as singletons. The CDR3 has 12 residues. From germline, CDR1 is SGHTA and CDR2 FQGNSA. Trimming shortened V by 4 bases and J by 9 bases, and 10 bases separated the two germline ends. The sequenced material came from memory CD4+ T cells from blood. The sequence was obtained from a female donor in good health, serving as a healthy control. The chain employs TRBV7-2 and TRBJ2-1; possibly TRBD1 for D (5 bases). CDR3 loop: CASSSARGEQFF. CDR3 sequence (DNA): TGTGCCAGCAGCTCGGCTAGGGGTGAGCAGTTCTTC.